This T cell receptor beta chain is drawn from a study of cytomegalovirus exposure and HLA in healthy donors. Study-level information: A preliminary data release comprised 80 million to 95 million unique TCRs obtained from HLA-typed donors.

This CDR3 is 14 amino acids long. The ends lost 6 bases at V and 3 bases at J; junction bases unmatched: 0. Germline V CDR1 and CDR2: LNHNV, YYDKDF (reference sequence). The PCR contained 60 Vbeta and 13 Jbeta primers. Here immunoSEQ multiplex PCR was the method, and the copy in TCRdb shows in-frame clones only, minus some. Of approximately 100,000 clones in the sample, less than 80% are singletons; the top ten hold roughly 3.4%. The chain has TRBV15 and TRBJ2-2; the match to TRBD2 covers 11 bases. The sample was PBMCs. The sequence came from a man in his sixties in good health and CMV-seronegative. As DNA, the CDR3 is TGTGCCACCAGGACTAGCGGGGACACCGGGGAGCTGTTTTTT. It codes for CATRTSGDTGELFF.